This T cell receptor beta chain was recovered during a study of OX40 agonist ivuxolimab in advanced cancers. Concerning the study at large: Ivuxolimab was an agonistic, fully human IgG2 monoclonal antibody directed against OX40 (CD134), a costimulatory receptor. In the dose-escalation cohort, more than 80% of patients were male, and the mean age was 60 years with a range of about 20 to 80. Of the roughly 54 patients in dose escalation, 19 had hepatocellular carcinoma, some 15 had melanoma, 9 had renal cell carcinoma and 9 had head and neck cancer. Peripheral TCRbeta sequencing was intended to test whether TCR sequence diversity was altered and clonal T-cell expansion was caused by ivuxolimab. The paper describes the monotherapy dose-escalation part (N ≈ 50 patients) of the phase I trial of ivuxolimab. Three dose-escalation patients achieved partial responses, one with hepatocellular carcinoma and two with cutaneous melanoma. Intravenous ivuxolimab was administered to patients every 2 weeks at six dose levels: 0.01, 0.1, 0.3, 1.5, 3 and 10 mg/kg. Prior anti-PD-1, anti-PD-L1 or anti-CTLA-4 therapy was permitted, and approximately 40% of dose-escalation patients had received checkpoint inhibitors. The study at large found these results: After ivuxolimab, more expanded clones were found on average in CD8+ T cells than in CD4+ T cells. Which antigens the clonally expanded peripheral T cells were specific for was not determined. Clonal expansion of both CD4+ and CD8+ blood T cells was observed from baseline to week 6 at doses 0.1 to 3.0 mg/kg. In the 0.1-3.0 mg/kg groups, partial responders were among the patients with the lowest normalized peripheral clonal expansion, particularly in CD8+ T cells. Low levels of normalized T-cell clonal expansion were also seen in some patients who did not respond.

CDR1 and CDR2, per the germline V gene (reference sequence), are MNHEY and SMNVEV. Trimming removed 6 bases from V and 6 bases from J, leaving 17 bases between the germline ends. The CDR3 goes from the cysteine to the phenylalanine over 14 residues. Only CDR3 DNA is held: 42 bases, read in frame from base 1. The trial excluded patients who had a history of autoimmune disease or who were on systemic immunosuppression. In every dose cohort, peripheral blood was drawn for TCR sequencing at baseline, cycle 4 day 1, and cycle 7 day 1. Samples were obtained from an open-label, multicenter, first-in-human phase I dose-escalation trial of ivuxolimab. Adults with locally advanced or metastatic head and neck squamous cell, hepatocellular, melanoma or renal cell carcinoma were enrolled in the trial. Before TCR sequencing, CD4+ T cells and CD8+ T cells were sorted from peripheral blood as separate populations.

For sequencing of the TCRbeta CDR3 region, genomic DNA was extracted from the sorted cells. The immunoSEQ Assay was used to sequence the TCRbeta CDR3 regions. What TCRdb holds here is the immuneACCESS table cut down to in-frame rearrangements. Part of the clones is not present; checked against another copy, under half of the missing clones reflect an unresolved V gene, and the others are unexplained. This sample gives around 45,000 clones in total; approximately 89% of them show up just once. Together, the top ten hold roughly 6% of the sample. Worth noting for this clone: The target of this receptor is not known. Nothing much larger sits one base from this clone, and base qualities are not available.

Source: CD4+ or CD8+ T cells sorted from blood, taken in a trial of the OX40 agonist ivuxolimab. The chain links TRBV27 with TRBJ1-2; there is no confident call for the D gene. The TCR originated in an adult with an advanced solid tumor such as melanoma, head and neck, liver or kidney cancer. Here is the DNA: TGTGCCAGCAGCCCCTTGGGAGGGTCCGATGGCTACACCTTC. The resulting protein is CASSPLGGSDGYTF.